The sequence of this T cell receptor (beta chain) was determined in a study of blood T cell repertoires in COVID-19. Background on the study: There were acute and convalescent COVID-19 samples, and they came from the United States, Italy and Spain. T cells, B-cell-depleted T cells, or PBMCs supplied cDNA or gDNA.

In this sample, this clone turned up a few times. Source study methods: Reference gene primer amplification in the assay estimated nucleated cell counts. Data came from immunoSEQ multiplex PCR; TCRdb stores just in-frame clones and leaves some out. V, J and clone size are those of that table, while D and trimming were read from the DNA. The sample lists 100,000 or so clones; roughly four fifths were seen once. The CDR3 is made up of 15 amino acids. Germline loops: CDR1 SGHDT, CDR2 YYEEEE. Germline trimming cut 0 bases from V and 5 bases from J; bases unmatched to any gene: 7. This sequence joins TRBV5-6 and TRBJ2-5, with TRBD2 matching 7 bases. This clonotype was obtained from a woman aged 80 or over with acute or convalescent COVID-19. The source material was peripheral blood. In nucleotides, the CDR3 is TGTGCCAGCAGCTTGGAAAGCGGGATGCGGGAGACCCAGTACTTC. It is translated as CASSLESGMRETQYF.